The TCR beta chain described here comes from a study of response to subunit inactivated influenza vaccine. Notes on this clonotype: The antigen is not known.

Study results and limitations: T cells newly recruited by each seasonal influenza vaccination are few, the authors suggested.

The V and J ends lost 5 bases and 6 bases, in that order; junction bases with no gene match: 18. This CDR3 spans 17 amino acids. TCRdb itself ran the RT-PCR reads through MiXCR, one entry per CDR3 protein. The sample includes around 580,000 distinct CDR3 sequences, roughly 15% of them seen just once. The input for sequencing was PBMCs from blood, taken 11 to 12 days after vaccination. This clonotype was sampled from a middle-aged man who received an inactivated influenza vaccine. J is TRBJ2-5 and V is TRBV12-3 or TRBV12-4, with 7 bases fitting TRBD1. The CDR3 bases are TGTGCCAGCAGTCGACAAGGGGGCATCGATCGGTGGAAGACCCAGTACTTC. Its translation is CASSRQGGIDRWKTQYF.